The entry below describes one T cell receptor (beta chain). This clone's antigen is unknown. Nothing much larger sits one base from this clone, and base qualities are not available. The data originate from a study of shared clonotypes between healthy human individuals (dated by TCRdb to 2018 to 2021). For the study in its entirety: A couple of women and three men aged 18 to 49 years were included in the cohort. Per donor, three plates each were used for CD4 naive and CD4 memory, two for CD8 naive, and one for CD8 memory. Between about 0.8 and 9 billion PBMCs per donor were obtained by leukapheresis. To estimate repertoire size and how much clonotypes are shared between individuals, the study performed deep sequencing of blood TCR repertoires from a few healthy adults. To increase sequencing depth and limit assay-specific biases, TCR repertoire library preparation and sequencing were carried out by different laboratories using diverse techniques.

The donors were healthy, HIV-negative adults with no recently reported acute infections or vaccinations. Every donor was a Caucasian adult living in Nashville, Tennessee, USA. CD4+ T cells were enriched through magnetic negative selection, after which naive cells were positively selected on CD45RA and the remaining negative fraction served as the memory subset. After blood collection by leukapheresis, PBMCs were isolated using Ficoll-Histopaque density gradient centrifugation and then cryopreserved in the vapor phase of liquid nitrogen. Analytical flow cytometry was used to check the purity and quantity of every magnetically sorted T cell population. Genomic DNA was isolated from every sorted fraction and measured by UV absorbance on a Nanodrop 2000c. According to the germline V gene, CDR1 reads KGHSH and CDR2 reads LQKENI. Spanning cysteine to phenylalanine, the CDR3 consists of 16 amino acids. This entry keeps only the CDR3 DNA: 48 bases, framed from base 1. V is pared back by 2 bases and J by 3 bases, with 14 bases lying between the germline termini.

Here is what the overall study found, with its caveats: Because the study included only a small number of donors, the genetic and exposure-history diversity represented was limited. Based on pairwise subsampling, the degree of clonotype sharing among donors was expected to be affected by sequencing depth. Estimated clonotype richness was generally larger for naive than for memory subsets. Sharing across several donors was observed for around 4.8% of naive CD4, 3.5% of naive CD8, over 2% of memory CD4, and around 0.4% of memory CD8 clonotypes. Clonotypes shared by all four sorted-subset donors showed higher generation probabilities than non-shared clonotypes. Only blood was sampled, and tissue TCR repertoires likely differ from those in blood. Even with the large sequencing depth, rarefaction of the sorted-subset datasets indicated that sequencing was incomplete.

Using the deep immunoSEQ assay, multiplex PCR amplified TCR CDR3 regions from genomic DNA. Extracted genomic DNA from each cell subset was spread evenly across all wells of several immunoSEQ 96-well plates, with each plate serving as a replicate. For sorted subsets, approximately 190 ng genomic DNA, equal to 25,000 to 35,000 T cell genomes, was loaded into each replicate PCR. Purified libraries were measured with a Qubit 3.0 fluorometer, size-checked on a Bioanalyzer 2100, and measured again with the KAPA Library Quantification kit. Every immunoSEQ 96-well plate was sequenced on a separate single-read 150-cycle Illumina NextSeq 550 flow cell. The authors' analysis ran thus. Because only junctional sequences without quality scores were contained in the immunoSEQ output, filtering matching that applied to full-length reads could not be performed. Sequences were annotated with PyIR, a Python wrapper for IgBLAST v1.9, using IMGT germline references to assign V/J genes and CDR3. Reads with weak V/J assignments (E-value above 1e-6), missing CDR3, stop codons, out-of-frame junctions, or ambiguous translated residues were removed. A V3J clonotype was defined by an identical inferred V gene, J gene, and CDR3 amino acid sequence. Percentage overlap between repertoires was calculated by dividing the number of shared unique clonotypes by the size of the smaller repertoire. Three approaches were used to assess repertoire richness: RTK rarefaction, the Chao1 estimator, and Recon v2.1 estimates of unobserved clonotypes. OLGA was used to compute generation probabilities for all TCRbeta clonotypes that the gDNA method yielded from a handful of donors. In TCRdb, the immuneACCESS table is reduced to in-frame sequences with V and J assigned. These tables do not hold every clone; where another copy was compared, an unresolved V gene accounts for under half, and the others remain unexplained. V, J and clone size reflect that table, while D and trimming were determined from the DNA. The sample table contains roughly 1,500,000 clones; only one count was recorded for about 98.5% of them. Approximately 0.38% of the sample comes from the top ten.

The TCR comes from a man aged 30 to 45 in good health. The chain is made from TRBV18 and TRBJ1-3; a tentative D match to TRBD1 spans 5 bases. The source material was naive CD4+ T cells sorted from blood. The cell subset or site label here, explained by the study, means: CD45RA+ positively selected. In nucleotides, the sequence is TGTGCCAGCTCACCAGCGCAGGGTGTCTTTGGAAACACCATATATTTT. Protein translation: CASSPAQGVFGNTIYF.